This TCR beta chain was found in a study of CD8+ T cells in alopecia areata. Findings of the study overall: Normal scalp had lower clonality than lesional scalp, with alopecia totalis/universalis lesions showing this most strongly.

With regard to this clone: Its antigen is currently unknown.

Reverse transcription of extracted RNA yielded cDNA, which provided the sequencing template. Sequencing used immunoSEQ multiplex PCR; TCRdb keeps in-frame clones, though not all of them. The data contain under 350,000 clones, 58% of them singletons. CDR3 length: 17 residues. CDR1 is MGHDK and CDR2 is SYGVNS in the germline V gene. V dropped 3 bases and J dropped 5 bases, with 22 bases sitting between them. Noted treatment: oral pan-JAK inhibitor, 5-10 mg twice daily. The source is a human donor with alopecia areata. The chain has TRBV25-1 and TRBJ2-5; D tentatively fits TRBD1 or TRBD2 (6 bases each). Material: CD4+ T cells sorted from blood, obtained at week 24, from a patient treated with tofacitinib. As DNA, the CDR3 is TGTGCCAGCAGTGACCCCGGCCCCCGGGGGCGAGACGAGACCCAGTACTTC. Amino acids: CASSDPGPRGRDETQYF.